There are a few counts of the clone carrying this TCR beta chain. Its specificity is unknown. This entry is derived from a study of T cells after yellow fever vaccination. Across the whole study: Preparation of the low-cell-number fractions used SMART-Seq v4 Ultra Low Input. Study conclusions and caveats: Subsequent to the booster, the majority of primary-vaccination clones reappeared (less than 97% CD4, around 90% CD8).

For TCR, cDNA came from 5'RACE template switching, which added a universal primer site and UMIs. Using its own MiXCR run on the 5' RACE reads, TCRdb lists one record per CDR3 protein. The repertoire holds approximately 610,000 distinct CDR3 sequences, with around 16% as singletons. This CDR3 comprises 14 residues. Trimming took off 4 bases at V and 2 bases at J, with 11 bases between the two ends. The V gene's germline CDR1 is LNHDA and CDR2 SQIVND (reference sequence). This chain connects TRBV19 to TRBJ1-2; D gene ambiguous. Specimen: PBMCs, collected less than 6 days after the first yellow fever vaccination. The sequence came from a man in his late teens or twenties who received the YFV17D yellow fever vaccine. The CDR3 coding sequence is TGTGCCAGTAGTACTGGCAGAGTAAACTATGGCTACACCTTC. It translates to CASSTGRVNYGYTF.